This record concerns one TCR beta chain sequence. The sample belongs to a study of neurological immune-mediated disorders. CDR3 length: 16 residues. Germline V gene sequence: CDR1 MGHRA, CDR2 YSYEKL. V shed 5 bases and J shed 1 base, with 14 bases lying between them. TCRdb reprocessed the 5' RACE reads with MiXCR, giving one entry per CDR3 protein. The sample lists some 79,000 distinct CDR3 sequences, about 14% occurring once. The chain recombines TRBV4-1 with TRBJ2-2, with D unclear. The sequence was collected from a woman aged 45 to 65 in good health. The specimen was PBMCs. CDR3 residues: CASSRAGGLNTGELFF. Here the CDR3 DNA reads TGCGCCAGCAGCAGGGCCGGTGGTTTGAACACCGGGGAGCTGTTTTTT.